These 4 T cell receptor beta chains originate from one sample sequenced in a study of cytomegalovirus exposure and HLA in healthy donors (dated by TCRdb to the late 2010s). The library was generated by the immunoSEQ multiplex PCR assay. The multiplex PCR relied on a mix of 60 forward primers for TCR Vbeta segments and 13 reverse primers for TCR Jbeta segments. Drawn from immuneACCESS, this table holds only the in-frame rearrangements with V and J called that TCRdb kept. Clones are partly lost; checked studies trace under half to an unresolved V gene and leave the rest unexplained. The sample records about 180,000 clones, about 80% of which are singletons. The top ten hold 2% to 2.5% of the sample. The sequencing input was PBMCs. The receptor set was obtained from a man in his sixties in good health and CMV-seronegative.

A single count supports this clone. V is TRBV6-1 and J is TRBJ1-1; no definite D call. In germline, CDR1 is MNHNS, CDR2 SASEGT. V was shortened by 7 bases and J by 0 bases, with 15 bases between the two germline ends. This CDR3 has 15 residues. The CDR3 DNA reads as TGTGCCAGCATGTACAGCTTTAATCTGAACACTGAAGCTTTCTTT. Its protein is CASMYSFNLNTEAFF.

The chain has TRBV7-9 and TRBJ2-7, with 8 bases identical to TRBD1. The CDR3 consists of 14 residues. The germline V gene has CDR1 SEHNR and CDR2 FQNEAQ (reference sequence). Trimming at V came to 3 bases and at J to 2 bases, leaving 3 bases not matched to a gene. CDR3 protein: CASSFSGQAYEQYF. In nucleotides, the CDR3 is TGTGCCAGCAGCTTTTCGGGACAGGCCTACGAGCAGTACTTC.

As to this clone: A read error may account for a junction end that differs from germline. This chain uses TRBV2 with TRBJ1-5; unclear D gene. The CDR3 has 16 residues. Germline-derived CDR1 and CDR2 are SNHLY and FYNNEI. Here the CDR3 DNA reads TGTGCCAGCAGAGGCGGGCAGAGCACTAGCAATCAGCCCCAGAATTTT. It codes for CASRGGQSTSNQPQNF.

V is TRBV30 and J is TRBJ1-2, with D maybe TRBD1 (6 bases). This CDR3 is 12 amino acids long. Trimming pared 7 bases from V and 8 bases from J, leaving 17 bases between. The germline V gene encodes CDR1 GTSNPN and CDR2 SVGIG (reference sequence). The CDR3 loop is CAFNQGMRGYTF. The DNA of the CDR3 is TGTGCCTTCAACCAGGGGATGAGGGGCTACACCTTC. The entire variable domain, with the rest obtained from reference TRBV30 and TRBJ1-2, is as follows: SQTIHQWPATLVQPVGSPLSLECTVEGTSNPNLYWYRQAAGRGLQLLFYSVGIGQISSEVPQNLSASRPQDRQFILSSKKLLLSDSGFYLCAFNQGMRGYTFGSGTRLTVV.